Following are 5 T cell receptor beta chains from one sample sequenced in a study of blood T cell repertoires in COVID-19. Clones were sequenced by immunoSEQ multiplex PCR, and TCRdb holds only the in-frame ones, with some missing. The sample contains tens of thousands of clones, approximately 90% of which appear only once. Input material: peripheral blood. The receptor source for this set is a woman older than 75 with active COVID-19.

The gene calls are TRBV5-4 and TRBJ1-2; no reliable D call. Germline V gives CDR1 SGHNT, CDR2 YYREEE (reference sequence). The CDR3 has 14 residues. V lost 4 bases and J 3 bases, leaving 13 bases between the germline ends. As DNA, the CDR3 is TGTGCCAGCAGCCAAACGGGAACCTACTATGGCTACACCTTC. Residues: CASSQTGTYYGYTF.

The chain couples TRBV7-8 to TRBJ2-7, with D possibly TRBD1 on 5 matching bases. This CDR3 is built from 15 residues. V was pared by 4 bases and J by 3 bases, with 16 bases between. Per the germline V gene, CDR1 is SGHVS and CDR2 is FQNEAQ. Here the CDR3 reads CASSSGRGFGYEQYF. The DNA of the CDR3 is TGTGCCAGCAGCTCCGGAAGGGGTTTCGGCTACGAGCAGTACTTC.

This clone was observed a handful of times. V usage is TRBV4-3 and J usage is TRBJ1-4; D gene ambiguous. V dropped 1 base and J dropped 8 bases, with 20 bases sitting between them. Germline lookup yields CDR1 LGHNA and CDR2 YSLEER. This CDR3 spans 17 amino acids. In nucleotides, the CDR3 is TGCGCCAGCAGCCAAGGGTCGACTGCGGTCGGTCGAGAAAAACTGTTTTTT. Amino acid sequence: CASSQGSTAVGREKLFF.

This rearrangement joins TRBV7-8 to TRBJ2-2; 7 bases match TRBD2. CDR3 length: 15 amino acids. V lost 3 bases to trimming and J lost 7 bases; unmatched junction nucleotides: 8. The germline gives CDR1 SGHVS, CDR2 FQNEAQ. CDR3 in DNA: TGTGCCAGCAGCTTTTGGGCTAGCGGCCGCGGGGAGCTGTTTTTT. This codes for CASSFWASGRGELFF. Full variable domain (rest looked up from reference TRBV7-8 and TRBJ2-2): GAGVSQSPRYKVAKRGQDVALRCDPISGHVSLFWYQQALGQGPEFLTYFQNEAQLDKSGLPSDRFFAERPEGSVSTLKIQRTQQEDSAVYLCASSFWASGRGELFFGEGSRLTVL.

The gene calls are TRBV19 and TRBJ1-4, with 9 positions matching TRBD1. Trimming at V came to 4 bases and at J to 8 bases, leaving 5 bases not matched to a gene. This CDR3 spans 14 amino acids. Germline loops: CDR1 LNHDA, CDR2 SQIVND (reference sequence). The CDR3, as DNA: TGTGCCAGTAGTAGGACAGGGGTAAGGGAAAAACTGTTTTTT. Protein sequence: CASSRTGVREKLFF.